This T cell receptor (beta chain) was sequenced for a study of blood T cells in healthy people across ages. V trimming: 7 bases; J trimming: 0 bases; junction bases outside the gene matches: 8. Germline-derived CDR1 and CDR2 are MNHEY and SVGEGT. The CDR3 is 15 amino acids. As concerns this clonotype: Its specificity is not known.

Sample-barcoded 5' priming and a J-beta primer mix drove a second PCR of about 6 to 12 cycles. In TCRdb, the 5' RACE reads were re-called with MiXCR into one record per CDR3 protein. The table includes about 670,000 distinct CDR3 sequences, over 40% detected once. General observations from the study: Long-lived donors carried more naive CD4+ cells and greater diversity than aged donors.

The chain uses TRBV6-2 or TRBV6-3 and TRBJ1-2; 7 bases fit TRBD1. The receptor was isolated from a man older than 75 in good health. Sequencing was carried out using blood. DNA for the CDR3: TGTGCCAGCACGCCTGACAGGGAAGCTAACTATGGCTACACCTTC. It codes for CASTPDREANYGYTF.